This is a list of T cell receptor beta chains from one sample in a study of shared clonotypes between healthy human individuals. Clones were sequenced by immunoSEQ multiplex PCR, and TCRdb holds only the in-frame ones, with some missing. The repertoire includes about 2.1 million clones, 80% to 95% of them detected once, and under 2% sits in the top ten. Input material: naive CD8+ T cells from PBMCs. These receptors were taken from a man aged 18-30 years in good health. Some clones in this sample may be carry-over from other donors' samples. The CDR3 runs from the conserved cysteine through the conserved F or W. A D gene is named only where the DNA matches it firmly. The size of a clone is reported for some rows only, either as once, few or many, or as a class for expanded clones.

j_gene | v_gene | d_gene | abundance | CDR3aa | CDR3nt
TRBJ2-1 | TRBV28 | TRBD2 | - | CASSLWVAGGNNEQFF | TGTGCCAGCAGTCTCTGGGTAGCGGGAGGGAACAATGAGCAGTTCTTC
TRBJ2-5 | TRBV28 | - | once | CASRLRRIPKETQYF | TGTGCCAGCCGTCTTCGAAGGATTCCGAAAGAGACCCAGTACTTC
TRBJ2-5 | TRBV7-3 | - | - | CASSPSGQPWETQYF | TGTGCCAGCAGCCCATCGGGGCAGCCCTGGGAGACCCAGTACTTC
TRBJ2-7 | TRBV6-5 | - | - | CASSPGLSYEQYF | TGTGCCAGCAGCCCGGGTCTATCCTACGAGCAGTACTTC
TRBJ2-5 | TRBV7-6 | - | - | CASSFGYDSLPRTQYF | TGTGCCAGCAGCTTCGGTTACGACAGCCTTCCGAGGACCCAGTACTTC
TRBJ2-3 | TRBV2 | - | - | CASISGYSTDTQYF | TGTGCCAGCATTTCAGGTTACAGCACAGATACGCAGTATTTT
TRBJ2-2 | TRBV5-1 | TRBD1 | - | CASSAYRGPGELFF | TGCGCCAGCAGCGCCTACAGGGGCCCCGGGGAGCTGTTTTTT
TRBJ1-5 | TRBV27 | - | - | CASSLGSSNQPQHF | TGTGCCAGCAGTTTGGGGTCTAGCAATCAGCCCCAGCATTTT
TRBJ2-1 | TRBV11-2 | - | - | CASSPSSYNEQFF | TGTGCCAGCAGCCCAAGCTCCTACAATGAGCAGTTCTTC
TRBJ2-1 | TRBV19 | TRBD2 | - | CASSSGRAAHEQFF | TGTGCCAGTAGCAGCGGGAGGGCTGCCCATGAGCAGTTCTTC
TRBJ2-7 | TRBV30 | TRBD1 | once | CAWGTRDRLHEQYF | TGTGCCTGGGGGACTCGGGACAGGCTGCACGAGCAGTACTTC
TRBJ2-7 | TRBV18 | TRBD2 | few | CASSPPLAGGPYEQYF | TGTGCCAGCTCACCACCCCTAGCGGGAGGCCCGTACGAGCAGTACTTC
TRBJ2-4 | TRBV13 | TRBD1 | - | CASSVRGTGGKNIQYF | TGTGCCAGCAGCGTCAGGGGCACAGGGGGCAAAAACATTCAGTACTTC
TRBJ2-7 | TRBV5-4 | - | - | CASSSLDRSSYEQYF | TGTGCCAGCAGCTCGCTCGACAGGAGCTCCTACGAGCAGTACTTC
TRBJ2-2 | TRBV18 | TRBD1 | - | CASSGDRITGELFF | TGTGCCAGCTCAGGGGACAGGATCACCGGGGAGCTGTTTTTT
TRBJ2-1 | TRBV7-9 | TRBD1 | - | CASSPPGQGFMYNEQFF | TGTGCCAGCAGCCCCCCGGGACAGGGATTCATGTACAATGAGCAGTTCTTC
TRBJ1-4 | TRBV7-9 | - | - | CASSLGHREIDEKLFF | TGTGCCAGCAGCTTAGGACACAGGGAGATTGATGAAAAACTGTTTTTT